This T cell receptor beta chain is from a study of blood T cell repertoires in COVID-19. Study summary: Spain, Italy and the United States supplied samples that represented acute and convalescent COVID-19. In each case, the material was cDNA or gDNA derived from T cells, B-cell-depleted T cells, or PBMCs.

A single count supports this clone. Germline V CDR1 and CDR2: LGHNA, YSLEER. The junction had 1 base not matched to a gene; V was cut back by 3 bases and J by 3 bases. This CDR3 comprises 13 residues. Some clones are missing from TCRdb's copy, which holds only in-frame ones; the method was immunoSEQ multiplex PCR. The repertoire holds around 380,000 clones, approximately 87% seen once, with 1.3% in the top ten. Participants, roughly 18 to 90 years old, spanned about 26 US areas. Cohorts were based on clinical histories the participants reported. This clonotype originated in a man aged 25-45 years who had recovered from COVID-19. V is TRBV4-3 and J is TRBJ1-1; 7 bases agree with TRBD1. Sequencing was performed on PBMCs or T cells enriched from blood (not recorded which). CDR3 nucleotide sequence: TGCGCCAGCAGCCAGACAGGGTACACTGAAGCTTTCTTT. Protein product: CASSQTGYTEAFF.